A single sample gave rise to the 30 T cell receptor beta chains below, sequenced in a study of cytomegalovirus exposure and HLA in healthy donors. PCR amplification relied on 60 Vbeta primers (plus 13 Jbeta primers). Clones were sequenced by immunoSEQ multiplex PCR, and TCRdb holds only the in-frame ones, with some missing. Of 150,000 to 200,000 clones in the sample, roughly four fifths were seen once. The specimen was PBMCs. Receptors were obtained from a woman aged 25 to 45 in good health and CMV-seronegative.

The chain employs TRBV5-6 and TRBJ1-2; D uncertain. The germline V gene has CDR1 SGHDT and CDR2 YYEEEE. The CDR3 is 14 residues long. V was cut by 4 bases and J by 8 bases, with 18 bases left in between. As DNA, the CDR3 is TGTGCCAGCAGCCCAAAGACGGAGTTTACCGGCTACACCTTC. Translation gives CASSPKTEFTGYTF.

The J gene is TRBJ2-3, the V gene TRBV5-1; weak D call: TRBD2 (6 bases). Trimming pared 0 bases from V and 6 bases from J, leaving 14 bases between. Looked up from germline, CDR1 is SGHRS and CDR2 is YFSETQ. The length of the CDR3 is 15 residues. The CDR3 region has the DNA TGCGCCAGCAGCTTGGAGCCGGGAGCAGCCGATACGCAGTATTTT. It is translated as CASSLEPGAADTQYF.

The V and J genes are TRBV15 and TRBJ2-2, with D maybe TRBD2 (6 bases). CDR1 LNHNV and CDR2 YYDKDF come from the germline V gene (reference sequence). V dropped 7 bases and J dropped 2 bases, with 11 bases sitting between them. This CDR3 contains 14 residues. CDR3 nucleotides: TGTGCCACCACATCGGGGGTTAACACCGGGGAGCTGTTTTTT. Its protein product is CATTSGVNTGELFF. Full variable domain (remainder filled in from reference TRBV15 and TRBJ2-2): DAMVIQNPRYQVTQFGKPVTLSCSQTLNHNVMYWYQQKSSQAPKLLFHYYDKDFNNEADTPDNFQSRRPNTSFCFLDIRSPGLGDTAMYLCATTSGVNTGELFFGEGSRLTVL.

Worth noting for this clone: At the DNA level, this CDR3 is encoded by other sequences in the same sample as well. V and J are TRBV28 and TRBJ1-1, with 8 bases that match TRBD1. The junction had 3 bases not matched to a gene; V was cut back by 5 bases and J by 1 base. This CDR3 has 14 amino acids. Per the germline V gene, CDR1 is MDHEN and CDR2 is SYDVKM. The CDR3, as DNA: TGTGCCAGCAGTCTACAGGGGGGGAACACTGAAGCTTTCTTT. This codes for CASSLQGGNTEAFF.

The chain couples TRBV10-3 to TRBJ2-5; 10 positions agree with TRBD2. The germline V gene encodes CDR1 ENHRY and CDR2 SYGVKD. V lost 9 bases to trimming and J lost 5 bases; unmatched junction nucleotides: 6. The CDR3 loop spans 13 amino acids. CDR3 amino acids: CAITAGGLETQYF. As DNA, the CDR3 is TGTGCCATTACAGCGGGGGGGCTGGAGACCCAGTACTTC.

The chain carries TRBV6-6 and TRBJ2-7; 9 bases align to TRBD1. CDR1 and CDR2 (germline): MNHNY, SVGAGI (reference sequence). The CDR3 extends over 16 amino acids. The trim removed 2 bases at V and 3 bases at J, leaving 8 bases unmatched. CDR3 bases: TGTGCCAGCAGTTACGCCCTAGGGGACAGGGTCTACGAGCAGTACTTC. Translating it yields CASSYALGDRVYEQYF.

The rearrangement uses TRBV6-4 and TRBJ2-5; D ambiguous. The DNA end lines up better with TRBJ2-7; the J call may be wrong. This CDR3 has 15 residues. From germline, CDR1 is MRHNA and CDR2 SNTAGT. The CDR3 sequence is CASIHKAQVWHEQYF. In nucleotides, the CDR3 is TGTGCCAGCATCCACAAGGCCCAGGTTTGGCACGAGCAGTACTTC.

Here the CDR3 DNA reads TGTGCCAGCGAACAGAAGACATTTCGAGAGACCCAGTACTTC. Translating gives CASEQKTFRETQYF. The rearrangement links TRBV6-6 to TRBJ2-5, with no clear D. Germline V gene data show CDR1 as MNHNY and CDR2 as SVGAGI (reference sequence). Trimming removed 8 bases at V and 4 bases at J, with 17 bases between. The CDR3 covers 14 residues.

The rearrangement links TRBV27 to TRBJ2-1; 8 bases agree with TRBD1. This CDR3 has 17 amino acids. Germline values: CDR1 MNHEY, CDR2 SMNVEV (reference sequence). Trimming cost V 2 bases and J 2 bases; bases outside gene matches: 8. The CDR3 sequence: CASSLLLARGPYNEQFF. Here the CDR3 DNA reads TGTGCCAGCAGTTTACTTCTCGCCAGGGGGCCCTACAATGAGCAGTTCTTC.

In nucleotides, the CDR3 is TGTGCCAGCAGCGCCCAGGGGTACGAGCAGTACTTC. This codes for CASSAQGYEQYF. The chain has TRBV9 and TRBJ2-7; perhaps TRBD1 as D (6 bases). The CDR3 runs to 12 residues. The V and J ends lost 3 bases and 4 bases respectively, with 8 bases between them. Germline CDR1 is SGDLS and CDR2 is YYNGEE.

The CDR3 bases are TGTGCCAGCAGCCTCCGGGAGGGCGGGTCAGATACGCAGTATTTT. This sequence encodes CASSLREGGSDTQYF. This sequence joins TRBV9 and TRBJ2-3, with 8 bases lining up with TRBD2. The CDR3 has 15 residues. The germline CDR1 and CDR2 sequences are SGDLS and YYNGEE. The junction had 8 bases not matched to a gene; V was cut back by 4 bases and J by 4 bases.

This sequence joins TRBV29-1 and TRBJ2-3; TRBD1 might be the D (6 bases). The germline gives CDR1 SQVTM, CDR2 ANQGSEA. The V gene lost 4 bases and the J gene lost 2 bases, with 19 bases spanning the gap. This CDR3 contains 16 residues. The DNA of the CDR3 is TGCAGCGTTGGGACAGTGGGTGTACCGAACACAGATACGCAGTATTTT. Translated, it gives CSVGTVGVPNTDTQYF.

This clone was seen a few times. The chain carries TRBV9 and TRBJ2-7, with D perhaps matching TRBD1 (5 bases). The V end lost 4 bases, the J end lost 4 bases, and 18 bases lay between the germline ends. The CDR3 covers 15 residues. Germline CDR1 and CDR2: SGDLS and YYNGEE. In nucleotides, the CDR3 is TGTGCCAGCAGCAGGGGAAGGGATAATTTATACGAGCAGTACTTC. It specifies CASSRGRDNLYEQYF.

This clone has just a few counts. The chain employs TRBV2 and TRBJ2-4; D is possibly TRBD2 (5 bases). CDR1 is SNHLY, CDR2 FYNNEI, per germline. The V gene lost 3 bases and the J gene lost 2 bases, with 8 bases spanning the gap. This CDR3 comprises 14 residues. The CDR3 bases are TGTGCCAGCAGTGAGAGAGGGTCCAAAAACATTCAGTACTTC. Amino acid sequence: CASSERGSKNIQYF.

The chain combines TRBV9 with TRBJ2-7; 15 bases match TRBD2. CDR3 length: 20 amino acids. CDR1 is SGDLS and CDR2 is YYNGEE in the germline V gene. V shed 2 bases, J shed 0 bases, and the junction held 12 bases outside the gene matches. CDR3 in DNA: TGTGCCAGCAGCGTCCCGCTGGGACTAGCGGGGGGCCGAAGCTCCTACGAGCAGTACTTC. Translated, it gives CASSVPLGLAGGRSSYEQYF.

The chain uses TRBV7-2 and TRBJ1-2; D unclear. Trimming pared 5 bases from V and 2 bases from J, leaving 15 bases between. This CDR3 comprises 15 residues. Germline V gives CDR1 SGHTA, CDR2 FQGNSA. The CDR3 DNA reads TGTGCCAGCAGCCCTCTACAGCATCAGAACTATGGCTACACCTTC. Protein: CASSPLQHQNYGYTF.

The CDR3 is CASSPGTGRGDTQYF. CDR3 in DNA: TGTGCCAGCAGTCCTGGGACAGGGCGGGGAGATACGCAGTATTTT. The J gene is TRBJ2-3, the V gene TRBV27; TRBD1 agrees at 9 bases. V lost 5 bases and J lost 5; bases outside the gene matches: 8. The CDR3 loop spans 15 amino acids. The V gene's germline CDR1 is MNHEY and CDR2 SMNVEV (reference sequence).

About this clone: Other DNA variants within this sample encode the same CDR3. The chain uses TRBV18 and TRBJ1-2; 7 bases match TRBD1. The CDR3 extends over 13 amino acids. J lost 2 bases, V lost 3 bases, and 0 bases had no gene match. The germline CDR1 and CDR2 sequences are KGHSH and LQKENI. CDR3: CASSPGQNYGYTF. In DNA, the CDR3 is TGTGCCAGCTCACCGGGACAGAACTATGGCTACACCTTC. The complete variable domain, with remaining parts taken from reference TRBV18 and TRBJ1-2, reads NAGVMQNPRHLVRRRGQEARLRCSPMKGHSHVYWYRQLPEEGLKFMVYLQKENIIDESGMPKERFSAEFPKEGPSILRIQQVVRGDSAAYFCASSPGQNYGYTFGSGTRLTVV.

This chain links TRBV27 with TRBJ2-7; a weak D match, TRBD1 (5 bases). This CDR3 is built from 14 residues. Germline CDR1 and CDR2: MNHEY and SMNVEV (reference sequence). V lost 2 bases and J lost 3, with 11 bases in between. This CDR3 is CASSLARAGYEQYF. In DNA form, the CDR3 reads TGTGCCAGCAGTTTAGCCAGGGCAGGCTACGAGCAGTACTTC.

The gene calls are TRBV5-4 and TRBJ1-2, with 8 nucleotides matching TRBD1. CDR1 and CDR2 from the germline V gene are SGHNT and YYREEE (reference sequence). V shed 4 bases, J shed 4 bases, and the junction held 9 bases outside the gene matches. The CDR3 consists of 15 residues. Here the CDR3 DNA reads TGTGCCAGCAGCCCACAGGGGGGTAATGGCTATGGCTACACCTTC. Protein product: CASSPQGGNGYGYTF.

The V and J genes are TRBV5-1 and TRBJ2-7, with 8 bases that match TRBD1. The germline CDR1 and CDR2 sequences are SGHRS and YFSETQ. The CDR3 spans 14 residues. V trimming: 4 bases; J trimming: 4 bases; junction bases outside the gene matches: 7. The CDR3 spells CASSGDRIRYEQYF. The CDR3 nucleotides read TGCGCCAGCAGCGGGGACAGGATCCGGTACGAGCAGTACTTC.

The chain links TRBV11-2 to TRBJ1-1; unclear D gene. V gave up 1 base and J gave up 5 bases, with 8 bases separating them. The CDR3 totals 13 residues. Per germline, CDR1 SGHAT and CDR2 FQNNGV. The CDR3 region is CASSLALVTEAFF. CDR3 DNA sequence: TGTGCCAGCAGCTTAGCCCTAGTAACTGAAGCTTTCTTT. The full variable domain, in which reference TRBV11-2 and TRBJ1-1 provide the parts outside the CDR3, is EAGVAQSPRYKIIEKRQSVAFWCNPISGHATLYWYQQILGQGPKLLIQFQNNGVVDDSQLPKDRFSAERLKGVDSTLKIQPAKLEDSAVYLCASSLALVTEAFFGQGTRLTVV.

This clone appeared once. This rearrangement joins TRBV9 to TRBJ2-3; D is perhaps TRBD1 (5 bases). Germline lookup yields CDR1 SGDLS and CDR2 YYNGEE. This CDR3 contains 16 residues. V lost 5 bases, J lost 0 bases, and 16 bases lay in between. In DNA form, the CDR3 reads TGTGCCAGCAGTGCCTCAGGGTCCTCTAGCACAGATACGCAGTATTTT. It encodes CASSASGSSSTDTQYF. Complete variable domain (other parts from reference TRBV9 and TRBJ2-3): DSGVTQTPKHLITATGQRVTLRCSPRSGDLSVYWYQQSLDQGLQFLIQYYNGEERAKGNILERFSAQQFPDLHSELNLSSLELGDSALYFCASSASGSSSTDTQYFGPGTRLTVL.

This chain links TRBV27 with TRBJ2-1; the D is unclear. Germline V lookup: CDR1 MNHEY, CDR2 SMNVEV (reference sequence). This CDR3 has 15 residues. Trimming pared 2 bases from V and 3 bases from J, leaving 11 bases between. The CDR3, as DNA: TGTGCCAGCAGTTTACAGTTTTATGGCTACAATGAGCAGTTCTTC. This sequence encodes CASSLQFYGYNEQFF.

The chain recombines TRBV11-2 with TRBJ2-3; 7 bases fit TRBD2. This CDR3 has 14 residues. From germline, CDR1 is SGHAT and CDR2 FQNNGV. J was trimmed by 0 bases and V by 3 bases; bases with no gene match: 0. The CDR3 loop is CASSFGGSTDTQYF. The CDR3 DNA sequence: TGTGCCAGCAGCTTCGGGGGGAGCACAGATACGCAGTATTTT.

This chain joins TRBV10-3 and TRBJ2-3; TRBD2 is a possible D gene (6 bases). This CDR3 has 15 amino acids. Germline values: CDR1 ENHRY, CDR2 SYGVKD. Trimming left V 10 bases short and J 0 bases short, with 17 bases between. CDR3 DNA: TGTGCCACACGGAAGGAGGGAATAAGCACAGATACGCAGTATTTT. Its protein product is CATRKEGISTDTQYF.

V is TRBV28 and J is TRBJ2-3; 8 nucleotides agree with TRBD2. Germline V gives CDR1 MDHEN, CDR2 SYDVKM. V lost 4 bases and J lost 2; bases outside the gene matches: 5. The CDR3 has 15 residues. CDR3 in amino acids: CASSSTSDLTDTQYF. The CDR3 coding sequence is TGTGCCAGCAGTTCGACTAGCGATCTCACAGATACGCAGTATTTT.

This clone has just a few counts. J is TRBJ1-1 and V is TRBV7-9; D is possibly TRBD1 (6 bases). This CDR3 is 14 amino acids long. V dropped 3 bases and J dropped 11 bases, with 19 bases sitting between them. The germline V gene encodes CDR1 SEHNR and CDR2 FQNEAQ (reference sequence). In DNA, the CDR3 is TGTGCCAGCAGCTTTGATAGTGGGGGCCTGGGCGCTTTCTTT. This encodes CASSFDSGGLGAFF.

This chain links TRBV19 with TRBJ1-4; 9 nucleotides match TRBD1. V gave up 3 bases and J gave up 8 bases; unmatched junction bases: 7. The CDR3 consists of 15 residues. CDR1 and CDR2 from the germline V gene are LNHDA and SQIVND (reference sequence). CDR3 DNA sequence: TGTGCCAGTAGTATCCAGGGACAGGGATACGAAAAACTGTTTTTT. Amino acid sequence: CASSIQGQGYEKLFF.

The chain employs TRBV7-9 and TRBJ2-7; 7 positions agree with TRBD1. The CDR3 extends over 19 amino acids. The V gene's germline CDR1 is SEHNR and CDR2 FQNEAQ (reference sequence). V was pared by 2 bases and J by 6 bases, with 22 bases of the junction left unmatched. CDR3: CASSLWLLDRDLTPCEQYF. CDR3 sequence (DNA): TGTGCCAGCAGCTTATGGCTCTTAGACAGGGACCTAACCCCCTGCGAGCAGTACTTC.